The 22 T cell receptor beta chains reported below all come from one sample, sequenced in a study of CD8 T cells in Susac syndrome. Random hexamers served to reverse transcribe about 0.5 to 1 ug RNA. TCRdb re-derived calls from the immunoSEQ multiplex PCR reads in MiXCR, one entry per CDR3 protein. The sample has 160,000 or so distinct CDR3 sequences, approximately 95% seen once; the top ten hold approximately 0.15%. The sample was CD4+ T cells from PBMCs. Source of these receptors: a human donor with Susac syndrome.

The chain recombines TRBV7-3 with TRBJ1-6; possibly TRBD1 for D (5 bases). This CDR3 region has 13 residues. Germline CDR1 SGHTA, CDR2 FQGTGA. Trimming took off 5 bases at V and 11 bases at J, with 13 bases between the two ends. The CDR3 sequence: CASSPHRDAPLHF. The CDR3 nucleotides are TGTGCCAGCAGCCCTCACCGGGACGCACCCCTCCACTTT.

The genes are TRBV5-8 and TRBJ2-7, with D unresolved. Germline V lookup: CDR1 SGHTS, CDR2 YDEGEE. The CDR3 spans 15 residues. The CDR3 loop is CASPPKTYYGYEQYF. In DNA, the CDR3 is TGTGCTTCGCCCCCAAAGACGTACTACGGTTACGAGCAGTACTTC.

The CDR3 DNA sequence: TGTGCCAGCAGCTTAGTGGATAGAGGGGAAAAACTGTTTTTT. This gives the protein CASSLVDRGEKLFF. The J gene is TRBJ1-4, the V gene TRBV7-2, with D unclear. This CDR3 contains 14 residues. V was pared by 1 base and J by 8 bases, with 11 bases between. Germline CDR1 SGHTA, CDR2 FQGNSA.

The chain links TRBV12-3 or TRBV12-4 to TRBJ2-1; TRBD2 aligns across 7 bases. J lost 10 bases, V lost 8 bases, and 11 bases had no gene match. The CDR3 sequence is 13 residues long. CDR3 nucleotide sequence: TGTGCCAGCTGTCGTATGCAGGGAGGGGAGCAGTTCTTC. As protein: CASCRMQGGEQFF.

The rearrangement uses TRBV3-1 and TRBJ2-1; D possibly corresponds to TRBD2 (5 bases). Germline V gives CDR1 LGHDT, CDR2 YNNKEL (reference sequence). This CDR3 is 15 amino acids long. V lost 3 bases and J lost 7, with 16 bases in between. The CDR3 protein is CASSHPIRTRNEQFF. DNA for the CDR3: TGTGCCAGCAGCCACCCTATTAGAACTAGAAATGAGCAGTTCTTC.

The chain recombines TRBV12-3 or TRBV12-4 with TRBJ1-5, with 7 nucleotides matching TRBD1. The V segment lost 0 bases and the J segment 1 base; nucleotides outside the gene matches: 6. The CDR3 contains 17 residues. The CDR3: CASSLAQGGGSNQPQHF. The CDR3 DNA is TGTGCCAGCAGTTTAGCGCAGGGGGGCGGGAGCAATCAGCCCCAGCATTTT.

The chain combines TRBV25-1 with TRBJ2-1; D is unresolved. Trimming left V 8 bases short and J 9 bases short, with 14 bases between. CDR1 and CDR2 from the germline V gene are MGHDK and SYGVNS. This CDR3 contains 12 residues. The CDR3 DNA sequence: TGTGCCAGCGGACGTCTCGACGGTGAGCAGTTCTTC. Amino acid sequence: CASGRLDGEQFF.

As DNA, the CDR3 is TGCAGTGCTCTACAGGGGGCGGACCAGCCCCAGCATTTT. Translation gives CSALQGADQPQHF. This chain connects TRBV20-1 to TRBJ1-5; TRBD1 matches at 9 bases. Germline V lookup: CDR1 DFQATT, CDR2 SNEGSKA (reference sequence). This CDR3 comprises 13 residues. The J segment lost 7 bases and the V segment lost 5 bases, leaving 6 bases of the junction unmatched.

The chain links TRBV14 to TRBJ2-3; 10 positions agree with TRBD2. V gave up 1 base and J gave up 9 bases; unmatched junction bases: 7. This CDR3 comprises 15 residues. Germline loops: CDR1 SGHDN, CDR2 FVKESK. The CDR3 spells CASSQGNGLAVTQYF. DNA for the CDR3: TGTGCCAGCAGCCAAGGGAATGGACTAGCGGTGACGCAGTATTTT.

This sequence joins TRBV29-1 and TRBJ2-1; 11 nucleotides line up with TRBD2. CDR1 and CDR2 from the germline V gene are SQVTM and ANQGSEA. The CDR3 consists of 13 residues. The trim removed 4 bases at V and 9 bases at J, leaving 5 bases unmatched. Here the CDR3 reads CSVGLAGGSEQFF. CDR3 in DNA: TGCAGCGTTGGTCTAGCGGGGGGAAGTGAGCAGTTCTTC.

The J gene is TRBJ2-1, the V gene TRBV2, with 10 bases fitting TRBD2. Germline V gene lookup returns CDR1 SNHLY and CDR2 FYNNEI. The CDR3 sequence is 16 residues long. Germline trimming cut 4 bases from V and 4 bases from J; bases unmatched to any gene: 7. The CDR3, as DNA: TGTGCCAGCAGTGGCAGGCTAGCGGGAGCATACAATGAGCAGTTCTTC. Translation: CASSGRLAGAYNEQFF.

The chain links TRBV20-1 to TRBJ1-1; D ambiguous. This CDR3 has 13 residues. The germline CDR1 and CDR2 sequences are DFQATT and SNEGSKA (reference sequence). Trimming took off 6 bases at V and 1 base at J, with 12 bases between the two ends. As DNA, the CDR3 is TGCAGTGCCACCCTTAAGTCGAACACTGAAGCTTTCTTT. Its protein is CSATLKSNTEAFF.

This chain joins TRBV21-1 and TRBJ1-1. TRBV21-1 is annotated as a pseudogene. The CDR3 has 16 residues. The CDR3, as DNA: TGTGCCAGCAGCAAAAGCGAAGGACGGCTGAACACTGAAGCTTTCTTT. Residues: CASSKSEGRLNTEAFF.

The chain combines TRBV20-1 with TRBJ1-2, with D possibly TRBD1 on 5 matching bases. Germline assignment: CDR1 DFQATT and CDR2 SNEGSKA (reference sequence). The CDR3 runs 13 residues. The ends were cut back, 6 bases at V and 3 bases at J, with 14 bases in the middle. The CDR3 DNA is TGCAGTGCCCCTCCCGGGGACCACTATGGCTACACCTTC. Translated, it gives CSAPPGDHYGYTF.

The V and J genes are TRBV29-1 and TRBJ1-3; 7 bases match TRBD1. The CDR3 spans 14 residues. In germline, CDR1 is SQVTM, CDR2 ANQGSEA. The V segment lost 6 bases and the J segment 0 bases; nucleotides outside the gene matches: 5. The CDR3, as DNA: TGCAGCGTCTCAGGGGGGAACTCTGGAAACACCATATATTTT. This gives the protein CSVSGGNSGNTIYF.

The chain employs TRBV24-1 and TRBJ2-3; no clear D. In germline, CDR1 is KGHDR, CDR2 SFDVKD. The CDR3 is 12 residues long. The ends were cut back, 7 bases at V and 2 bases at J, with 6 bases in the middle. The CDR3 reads CATSGFTDTQYF. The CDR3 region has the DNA TGTGCCACCAGCGGATTCACAGATACGCAGTATTTT.

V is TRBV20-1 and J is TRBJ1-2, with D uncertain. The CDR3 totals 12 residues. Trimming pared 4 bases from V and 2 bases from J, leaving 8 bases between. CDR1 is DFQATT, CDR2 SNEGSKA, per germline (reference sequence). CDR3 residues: CSANEGNYGYTF. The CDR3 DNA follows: TGCAGTGCTAATGAGGGAAACTATGGCTACACCTTC.

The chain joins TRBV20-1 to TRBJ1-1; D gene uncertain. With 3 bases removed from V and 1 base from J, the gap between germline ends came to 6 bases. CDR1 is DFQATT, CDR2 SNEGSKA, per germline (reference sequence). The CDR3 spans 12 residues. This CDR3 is CSASYPNTEAFF. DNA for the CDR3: TGCAGTGCTAGCTATCCGAACACTGAAGCTTTCTTT.

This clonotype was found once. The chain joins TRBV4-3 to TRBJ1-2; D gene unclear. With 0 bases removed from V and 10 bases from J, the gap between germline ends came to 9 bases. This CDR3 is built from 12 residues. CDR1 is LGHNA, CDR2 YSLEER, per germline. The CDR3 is CASSQEEITYTF. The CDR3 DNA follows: TGCGCCAGCAGCCAAGAGGAGATCACCTACACCTTC.

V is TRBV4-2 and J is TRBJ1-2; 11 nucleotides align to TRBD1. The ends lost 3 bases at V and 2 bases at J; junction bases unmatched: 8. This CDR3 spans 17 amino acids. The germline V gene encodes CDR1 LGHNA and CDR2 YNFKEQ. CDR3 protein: CASSQYDRDRGNYGYTF. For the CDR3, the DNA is TGTGCCAGCAGCCAGTACGACCGGGACAGGGGGAACTATGGCTACACCTTC.

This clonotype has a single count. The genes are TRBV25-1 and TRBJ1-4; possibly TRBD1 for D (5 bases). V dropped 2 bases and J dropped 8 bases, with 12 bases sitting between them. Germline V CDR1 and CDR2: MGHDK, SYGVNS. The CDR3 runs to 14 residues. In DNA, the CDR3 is TGTGCCAGCAGTGAACAGGGATATCGGGAAAAACTGTTTTTT. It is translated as CASSEQGYREKLFF.

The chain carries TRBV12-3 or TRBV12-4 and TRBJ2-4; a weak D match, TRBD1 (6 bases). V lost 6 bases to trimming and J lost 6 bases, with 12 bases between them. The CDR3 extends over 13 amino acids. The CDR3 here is CASSSGQPNIQYF. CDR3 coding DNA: TGTGCCAGCAGCTCAGGACAGCCAAACATTCAGTACTTC.